This TCR beta chain is from a study of cytomegalovirus exposure and HLA in healthy donors. TCRdb's copy holds only in-frame clones and misses some; the assay was immunoSEQ multiplex PCR. The table includes roughly 230,000 clones, about 92% detected once. V was clipped by 6 bases and J by 4 bases, with 12 bases between them. CDR1 and CDR2 (germline): MNHEY, SVGAGI. This CDR3 has 13 amino acids. This receptor was taken from a woman in her 30s in good health and CMV-seronegative. Input material: PBMCs. The chain recombines TRBV6-5 with TRBJ1-2; D is perhaps TRBD1 (5 bases). DNA of the CDR3: TGTGCCAGCAGCGGACGGACAATCTATGGCTACACCTTC. Its translation: CASSGRTIYGYTF.